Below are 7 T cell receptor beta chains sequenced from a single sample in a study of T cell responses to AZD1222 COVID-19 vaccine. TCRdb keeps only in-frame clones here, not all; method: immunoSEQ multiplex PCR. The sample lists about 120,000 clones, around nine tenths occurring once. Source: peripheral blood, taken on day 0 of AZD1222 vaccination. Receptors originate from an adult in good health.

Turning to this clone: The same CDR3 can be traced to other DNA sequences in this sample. CDR3 coding DNA: TGTGCCAGCAGCGTAGGTGGAACCGGAAACACCATATATTTT. It encodes CASSVGGTGNTIYF. This chain joins TRBV9 and TRBJ1-3; D gene uncertain. CDR3 length: 14 amino acids. Germline loops: CDR1 SGDLS, CDR2 YYNGEE. Trimming cost V 0 bases and J 4 bases, with 8 bases left between them.

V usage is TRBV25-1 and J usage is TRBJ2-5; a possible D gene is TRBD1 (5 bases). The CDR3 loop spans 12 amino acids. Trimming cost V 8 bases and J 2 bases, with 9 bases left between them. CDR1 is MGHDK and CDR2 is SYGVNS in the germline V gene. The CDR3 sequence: CASARGQETQYF. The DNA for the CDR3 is TGTGCCAGCGCTAGGGGTCAAGAGACCCAGTACTTC.

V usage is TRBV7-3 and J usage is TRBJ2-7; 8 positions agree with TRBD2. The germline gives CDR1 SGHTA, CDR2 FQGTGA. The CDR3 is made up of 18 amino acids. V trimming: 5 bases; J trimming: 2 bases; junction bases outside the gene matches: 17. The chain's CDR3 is CASSPRWTSQGPPYEQYF. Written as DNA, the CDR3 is TGTGCCAGCAGCCCGAGGTGGACTAGCCAGGGCCCCCCCTACGAGCAGTACTTC.

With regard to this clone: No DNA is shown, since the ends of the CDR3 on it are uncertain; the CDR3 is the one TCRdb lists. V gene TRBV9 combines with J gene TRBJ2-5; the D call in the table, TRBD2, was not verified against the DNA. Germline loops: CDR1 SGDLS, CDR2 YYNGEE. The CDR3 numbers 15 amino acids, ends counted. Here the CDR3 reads CASSTSGTSKETQYF.

In DNA, the CDR3 is TGTGCCAGCAGGCCTCCTTCCGGGGTCCAAGAGACCCAGTACTTC. Translation gives CASRPPSGVQETQYF. V gene TRBV6-2 or TRBV6-3 combines with J gene TRBJ2-5; D may be TRBD2 (5 bases). From germline, CDR1 is MNHEY and CDR2 SVGEGT. This CDR3 comprises 15 residues. Trimming removed 6 bases from V and 1 base from J, with 15 bases in between.

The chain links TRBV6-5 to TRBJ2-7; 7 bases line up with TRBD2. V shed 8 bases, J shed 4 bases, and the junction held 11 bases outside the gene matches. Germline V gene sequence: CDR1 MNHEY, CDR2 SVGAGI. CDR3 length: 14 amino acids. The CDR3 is CASLVGGEGYEQYF. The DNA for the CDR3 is TGTGCCAGCCTTGTGGGGGGGGAAGGATACGAGCAGTACTTC.

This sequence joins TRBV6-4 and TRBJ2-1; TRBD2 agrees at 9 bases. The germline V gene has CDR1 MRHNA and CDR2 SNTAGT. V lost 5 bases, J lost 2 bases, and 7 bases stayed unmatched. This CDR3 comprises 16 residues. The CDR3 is CASSPLGGGAYNEQFF. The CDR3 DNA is TGTGCCAGCAGTCCCCTGGGCGGGGGGGCCTACAATGAGCAGTTCTTC.